This T cell receptor (beta chain) was sequenced during a study of cytomegalovirus exposure and HLA in healthy donors. General observations from the study: By a later analysis, the bulk of CMV-associated TCR beta chains appeared HLA-restricted.

As for this clone: Its antigen is unidentified.

The PCR employed 60 Vbeta primers together with 13 Jbeta primers. In the original analysis: An analysis that came later counted roughly 87 million unique TCR beta chains, approximately 12 million shared. Libraries were prepared by immunoSEQ multiplex PCR; TCRdb keeps only in-frame clonotypes and omits some of them. Clone size and V and J calls were adopted from that table, with D and trimming inferred from the DNA. The sample consists of about 120,000 clones, 55% to 65% of them appearing once. The CDR3 runs 17 residues. The ends lost 3 bases at V and 0 bases at J; junction bases unmatched: 8. Germline V gene sequence: CDR1 SGHAT, CDR2 FQNNGV.

The receptor was derived from a man aged 40-49 years in good health and CMV-seropositive. What was sequenced was PBMCs. This rearrangement joins TRBV11-2 to TRBJ1-3; 7 bases fit TRBD1. DNA of the CDR3: TGTGCCAGCAGCTTCCCTAGCACAGGGGTCTCTGGAAACACCATATATTTT. Its translation is CASSFPSTGVSGNTIYF.